This T cell receptor (beta chain) was recovered during a study of T cell responses to AZD1222 COVID-19 vaccine. Background on the study: Pooling of second doses given at about 4 or about 12 weeks was done.

Assay used: immunoSEQ multiplex PCR; TCRdb lists only in-frame clones, some missing. The sample includes tens of thousands of clones, 85% to 90% seen only once; the top ten take under 35%. This clone was detected only a few times. Germline V gene data show CDR1 as LGHDT and CDR2 as YNNKEL (reference sequence). V dropped 2 bases and J dropped 3 bases, with 1 base sitting between them. The CDR3 is 11 amino acids. The chain has TRBV3-1 (or the pseudogene TRBV3-2) and TRBJ2-5; D gene unclear. This sequence was found in an adult in good health. The input for sequencing was peripheral blood, taken on day 0 of AZD1222 vaccination. CDR3 region: CASSQKETQYF. As DNA, the CDR3 is TGTGCCAGCAGCCAAAAAGAGACCCAGTACTTC.